These T cell receptor beta chains were read from a single sample in a study of blood T cell repertoires in COVID-19. Profiled with immunoSEQ multiplex PCR; TCRdb holds only in-frame clones, not every one. The sample includes 75,000 to 95,000 clones, about 70% of them seen just once. Source material: peripheral blood. Receptors originate from a woman in her sixties or seventies in a cohort sampled during active or convalescent COVID-19. The CDR3 runs from the conserved cysteine through the conserved F or W. Each record gives: CDR3 length, V gene, D gene, clone size, J gene, CDR3 protein, CDR3 DNA. A D gene is named only where the DNA matches it firmly. Only some rows state a clone size, as once, few, many or a class for expanded clones.

length: 15; V: TRBV4-1; D: TRBD1; size: many; J: TRBJ1-2; CDR3: CASSQPGQDYYGYTF; DNA: TGCGCCAGCAGCCAACCCGGACAGGATTACTATGGCTACACCTTC
length: 15; V: TRBV11-2; D: .; size: .; J: TRBJ2-7; CDR3: CASSLATALGYEQYF; DNA: TGTGCCAGCAGCTTAGCGACAGCCCTGGGCTACGAGCAGTACTTC
length: 15; V: TRBV2; D: TRBD1; size: .; J: TRBJ1-2; CDR3: CASSEGTGVYYGYTF; DNA: TGTGCCAGCAGTGAAGGTACAGGGGTTTACTATGGCTACACCTTC
length: 15; V: TRBV2; D: TRBD2; size: .; J: TRBJ2-1; CDR3: CASRGVSGGYNEQFF; DNA: TGTGCCAGCAGGGGGGTAAGCGGGGGCTACAATGAGCAGTTCTTC
length: 15; V: TRBV5-5; D: .; size: .; J: TRBJ1-2; CDR3: CASSQYHTGLDGYTF; DNA: TGTGCCAGCAGCCAGTATCACACAGGGTTGGATGGCTACACCTTC
length: 17; V: TRBV6-2/TRBV6-3; D: TRBD2; size: .; J: TRBJ2-3; CDR3: CASSYSSSGRYTDTQYF; DNA: TGTGCCAGCAGTTACTCGTCTAGCGGGAGATACACAGATACGCAGTATTTT
length: 15; V: TRBV28; D: .; size: .; J: TRBJ1-1; CDR3: CASSLIFPGYTEAFF; DNA: TGTGCCAGCAGTTTAATTTTCCCCGGGTACACTGAAGCTTTCTTT
length: 15; V: TRBV18; D: TRBD1; size: .; J: TRBJ2-1; CDR3: CASSPTGGGDNEQFF; DNA: TGTGCCAGCTCACCGACAGGGGGCGGGGACAATGAGCAGTTCTTC
length: 14; V: TRBV5-1; D: .; size: .; J: TRBJ2-7; CDR3: CASSWSSMGYEQYF; DNA: TGCGCCAGCAGCTGGAGTTCGATGGGCTACGAGCAGTACTTC
length: 13; V: TRBV7-8; D: TRBD1; size: .; J: TRBJ1-1; CDR3: CASSFWTGTEAFF; DNA: TGTGCCAGCAGCTTTTGGACAGGGACTGAAGCTTTCTTT
length: 15; V: TRBV6-2/TRBV6-3; D: TRBD2; size: .; J: TRBJ2-7; CDR3: CASSYFSSGNYEQYF; DNA: TGTGCCAGCAGTTACTTCTCTAGCGGGAACTACGAGCAGTACTTC
length: 16; V: TRBV3-1/TRBV3-2; D: TRBD2; size: .; J: TRBJ2-3; CDR3: CASSFYGLAGGDTQYF; DNA: TGTGCCAGCAGCTTTTACGGACTAGCGGGGGGAGATACGCAGTATTTT
length: 14; V: TRBV24-1; D: TRBD1; size: .; J: TRBJ1-2; CDR3: CATRLGQTLYGYTF; DNA: TGTGCCACCAGGTTGGGACAGACCCTCTATGGCTACACCTTC
length: 15; V: TRBV5-6; D: TRBD1; size: few; J: TRBJ1-2; CDR3: CASSFFSTGHYGYTF; DNA: TGTGCCAGCAGCTTTTTCTCGACAGGGCACTATGGCTACACCTTC
length: 15; V: TRBV2; D: .; size: .; J: TRBJ2-3; CDR3: CASTAGGRGPDTQYF; DNA: TGTGCCAGCACCGCTGGGGGGCGGGGGCCAGATACGCAGTATTTT
length: 14; V: TRBV7-2; D: .; size: few; J: TRBJ1-2; CDR3: CASSLSGRLYGYTF; DNA: TGTGCCAGCAGCTTAAGCGGCAGACTCTATGGCTACACCTTC
length: 17; V: TRBV11-2; D: .; size: .; J: TRBJ2-3; CDR3: CASSPRGGAPSTDTQYF; DNA: TGTGCCAGCAGCCCGAGGGGGGGGGCGCCTAGCACAGATACGCAGTATTTT
length: 20; V: TRBV2; D: TRBD2; size: .; J: TRBJ2-1; CDR3: CASSEARLAGAMTGHNEQFF; DNA: TGTGCCAGCAGTGAAGCTCGACTAGCGGGGGCAATGACTGGCCACAATGAGCAGTTCTTC
length: 17; V: TRBV7-9; D: .; size: .; J: TRBJ1-5; CDR3: CASSRGWAPGSNQPQHF; DNA: TGTGCCAGCAGCCGGGGGTGGGCCCCCGGGAGCAATCAGCCCCAGCATTTT
length: 14; V: TRBV27; D: TRBD1; size: .; J: TRBJ1-4; CDR3: CASSHRGINEKLFF; DNA: TGTGCCAGCAGCCACAGGGGAATTAATGAAAAACTGTTTTTT
length: 15; V: TRBV4-1; D: TRBD1; size: .; J: TRBJ2-7; CDR3: CASSHGTGGSYEQYF; DNA: TGCGCCAGCAGCCACGGGACAGGGGGCTCCTACGAGCAGTACTTC
length: 14; V: TRBV5-1; D: .; size: .; J: TRBJ1-1; CDR3: CASSLGGGRDEAFF; DNA: TGCGCCAGCAGCTTGGGGGGCGGCAGGGATGAAGCTTTCTTT
length: 15; V: TRBV9; D: .; size: .; J: TRBJ2-3; CDR3: CASSQEDGGPDTQYF; DNA: TGTGCCAGCAGCCAAGAGGACGGGGGGCCAGATACGCAGTATTTT
length: 16; V: TRBV5-4; D: TRBD1; size: .; J: TRBJ2-3; CDR3: CASSPRAGGGTDTQYF; DNA: TGTGCCAGCAGCCCCCGGGCAGGGGGTGGCACAGATACGCAGTATTTT
length: 15; V: TRBV11-2; D: TRBD1; size: once; J: TRBJ1-2; CDR3: CASSFGTGANYGYTF; DNA: TGTGCCAGCAGCTTTGGGACAGGGGCCAACTATGGCTACACCTTC
length: 15; V: TRBV5-6; D: .; size: .; J: TRBJ1-1; CDR3: CASSSGWYMNTEAFF; DNA: TGTGCCAGCAGCTCGGGGTGGTACATGAACACTGAAGCTTTCTTT
length: 15; V: TRBV5-5; D: TRBD1; size: .; J: TRBJ1-6; CDR3: CASSLYAGGNSPLHF; DNA: TGTGCCAGCAGCTTGTATGCAGGGGGCAATTCACCCCTCCACTTT
length: 18; V: TRBV5-1; D: TRBD1; size: once; J: TRBJ2-5; CDR3: CASSFSPATGGYQETQYF; DNA: TGCGCCAGCAGCTTTTCCCCCGCGACAGGGGGTTACCAAGAGACCCAGTACTTC
length: 15; V: TRBV10-3; D: .; size: few; J: TRBJ2-7; CDR3: CAISEAQGLSYEQYF; DNA: TGTGCCATCAGTGAAGCACAGGGCCTCTCCTACGAGCAGTACTTC
length: 15; V: TRBV9; D: TRBD1; size: once; J: TRBJ2-7; CDR3: CASSVDVTGAHEQYF; DNA: TGTGCCAGCAGCGTAGACGTGACAGGGGCCCACGAGCAGTACTTC
length: 14; V: TRBV9; D: .; size: .; J: TRBJ1-1; CDR3: CASSVAFGSTEAFF; DNA: TGTGCCAGCAGCGTTGCTTTTGGCTCGACTGAAGCTTTCTTT
length: 15; V: TRBV5-1; D: .; size: .; J: TRBJ1-3; CDR3: CASSLHGNSGNTIYF; DNA: TGCGCCAGCAGCTTGCACGGTAACTCTGGAAACACCATATATTTT
length: 12; V: TRBV2; D: TRBD1; size: once; J: TRBJ2-7; CDR3: CASSKQGTEQYF; DNA: TGTGCCAGCAGTAAACAGGGGACCGAGCAGTACTTC
length: 19; V: TRBV2; D: .; size: .; J: TRBJ1-6; CDR3: CASSEFFAREGAYNSPLHF; DNA: TGTGCCAGCAGTGAATTCTTCGCCAGGGAAGGGGCCTATAATTCACCCCTCCACTTT
length: 13; V: TRBV28; D: .; size: .; J: TRBJ2-5; CDR3: CASSAAGSETQYF; DNA: TGTGCCAGCAGCGCGGCGGGGAGTGAGACCCAGTACTTC
length: 13; V: TRBV29-1; D: .; size: .; J: TRBJ2-5; CDR3: CSVGTIAAGSQYF; DNA: TGCAGCGTTGGGACAATAGCGGCGGGGTCCCAGTACTTC
length: 13; V: TRBV2; D: .; size: .; J: TRBJ2-3; CDR3: CASSEIESDTQYF; DNA: TGTGCCAGCAGTGAAATCGAGTCGGATACGCAGTATTTT
length: 15; V: TRBV7-2; D: TRBD2; size: .; J: TRBJ2-1; CDR3: CASSLPGLVYNEQFF; DNA: TGTGCCAGCAGCTTACCCGGACTAGTATACAATGAGCAGTTCTTC
length: 15; V: TRBV7-8; D: TRBD2; size: .; J: TRBJ2-5; CDR3: CASSFGTSGQETQYF; DNA: TGTGCCAGCAGCTTCGGGACTAGCGGACAAGAGACCCAGTACTTC
length: 14; V: TRBV19; D: TRBD1; size: .; J: TRBJ1-5; CDR3: CASSRDSSFGPQHF; DNA: TGTGCCAGTAGTAGGGACAGTTCATTTGGGCCCCAGCATTTT
length: 18; V: TRBV5-1; D: .; size: .; J: TRBJ2-6; CDR3: CASSPPPGEGAGANVLTF; DNA: TGCGCCAGCAGCCCCCCTCCAGGGGAGGGGGCTGGGGCCAACGTCCTGACTTTC
length: 15; V: TRBV7-2; D: .; size: .; J: TRBJ1-5; CDR3: CASSLVRASNQPQHF; DNA: TGTGCCAGCAGCTTAGTCAGGGCTAGCAATCAGCCCCAGCATTTT
length: 17; V: TRBV10-3; D: TRBD2; size: .; J: TRBJ2-1; CDR3: CAISAATLAGGANEQFF; DNA: TGTGCCATCAGTGCTGCTACGCTAGCGGGGGGGGCCAATGAGCAGTTCTTC
length: 12; V: TRBV6-2/TRBV6-3; D: .; size: .; J: TRBJ2-7; CDR3: CASSLQGREQYF; DNA: TGTGCCAGCAGCCTACAGGGCCGGGAGCAGTACTTC
length: 14; V: TRBV9; D: TRBD1; size: .; J: TRBJ2-5; CDR3: CASSPGQGRETQYF; DNA: TGTGCCAGCAGCCCGGGACAGGGACGGGAGACCCAGTACTTC